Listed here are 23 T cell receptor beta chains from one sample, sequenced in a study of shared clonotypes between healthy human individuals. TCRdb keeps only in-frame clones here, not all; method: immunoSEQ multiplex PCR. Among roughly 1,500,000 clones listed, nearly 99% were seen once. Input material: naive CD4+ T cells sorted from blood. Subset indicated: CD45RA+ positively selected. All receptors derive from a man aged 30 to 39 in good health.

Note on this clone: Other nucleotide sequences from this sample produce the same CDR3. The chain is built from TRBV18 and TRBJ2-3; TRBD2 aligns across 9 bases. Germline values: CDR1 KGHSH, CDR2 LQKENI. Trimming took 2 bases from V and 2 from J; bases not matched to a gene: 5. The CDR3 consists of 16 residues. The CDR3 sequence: CASSPLLAGNTDTQYF. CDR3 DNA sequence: TGTGCCAGCTCACCATTACTAGCGGGTAACACAGATACGCAGTATTTT.

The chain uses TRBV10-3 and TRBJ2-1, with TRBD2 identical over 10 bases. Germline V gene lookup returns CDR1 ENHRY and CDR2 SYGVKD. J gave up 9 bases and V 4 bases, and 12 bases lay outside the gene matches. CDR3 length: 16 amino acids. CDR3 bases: TGTGCCATCAGTGGGGAAGGCGGGGTAGCGGGAGGTGAGCAGTTCTTC. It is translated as CAISGEGGVAGGEQFF.

In DNA form, the CDR3 reads TGTGCCAGCAGCGTAGTCGGGGCCCAGGGCCACATAACGCAGTATTTT. This translates into CASSVVGAQGHITQYF. This chain joins TRBV9 and TRBJ2-3, with D possibly being TRBD1 or TRBD2 (5 bases each). Germline lookup yields CDR1 SGDLS and CDR2 YYNGEE. The CDR3 runs 16 residues. The germline V and J ends were trimmed by 0 bases and 9 bases, with 20 bases remaining between them. Variable domain in full (rest from reference TRBV9 and TRBJ2-3): DSGVTQTPKHLITATGQRVTLRCSPRSGDLSVYWYQQSLDQGLQFLIQYYNGEERAKGNILERFSAQQFPDLHSELNLSSLELGDSALYFCASSVVGAQGHITQYFGPGTRLTVL.

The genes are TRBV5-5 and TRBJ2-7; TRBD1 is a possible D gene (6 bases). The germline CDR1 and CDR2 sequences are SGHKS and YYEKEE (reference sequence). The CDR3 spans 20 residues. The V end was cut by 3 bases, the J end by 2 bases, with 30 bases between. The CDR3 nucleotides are TGTGCCAGCAGCTCCGGGACAACCACCTTGGGATTCCGGGCAGCCTACGAGCAGTACTTC. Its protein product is CASSSGTTTLGFRAAYEQYF.

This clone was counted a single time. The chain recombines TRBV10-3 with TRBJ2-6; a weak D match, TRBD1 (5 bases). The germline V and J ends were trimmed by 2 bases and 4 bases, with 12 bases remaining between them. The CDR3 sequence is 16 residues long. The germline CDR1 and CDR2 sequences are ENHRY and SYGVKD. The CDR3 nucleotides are TGTGCCATCAGTGAGGAATCAGGGCTCGGGGCCAACGTCCTGACTTTC. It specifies CAISEESGLGANVLTF.

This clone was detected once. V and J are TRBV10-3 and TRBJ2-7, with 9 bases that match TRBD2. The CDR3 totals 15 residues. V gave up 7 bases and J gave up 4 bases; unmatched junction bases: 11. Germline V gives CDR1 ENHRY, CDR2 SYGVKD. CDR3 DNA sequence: TGTGCCATCACGCAGGGTACTAGCGGGCGTTACGAGCAGTACTTC. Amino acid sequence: CAITQGTSGRYEQYF.

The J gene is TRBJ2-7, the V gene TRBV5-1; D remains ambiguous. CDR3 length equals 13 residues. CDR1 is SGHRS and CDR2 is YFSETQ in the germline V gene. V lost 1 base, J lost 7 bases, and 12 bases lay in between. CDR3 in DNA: TGCGCCAGCAGCTTGAACCTCCTGGGTGAGCAGTACTTC. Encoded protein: CASSLNLLGEQYF.

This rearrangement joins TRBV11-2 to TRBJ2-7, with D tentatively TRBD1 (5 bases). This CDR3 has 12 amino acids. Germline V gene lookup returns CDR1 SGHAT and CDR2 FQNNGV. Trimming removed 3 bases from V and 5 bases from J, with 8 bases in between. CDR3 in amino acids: CASSLGLHEQYF. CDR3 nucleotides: TGTGCCAGCAGCTTGGGGCTTCACGAGCAGTACTTC.

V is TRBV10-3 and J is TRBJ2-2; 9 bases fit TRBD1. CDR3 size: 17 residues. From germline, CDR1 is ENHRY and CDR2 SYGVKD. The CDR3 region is CAHRGQRSGQGTGELFF. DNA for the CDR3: TGTGCGCACAGGGGGCAACGGTCGGGACAGGGCACCGGGGAGCTGTTTTTT.

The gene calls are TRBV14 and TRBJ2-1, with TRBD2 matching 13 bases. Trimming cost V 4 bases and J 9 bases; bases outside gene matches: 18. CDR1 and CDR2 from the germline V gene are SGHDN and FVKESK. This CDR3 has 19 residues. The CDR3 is CASSPLLAGGPRVVSEQFF. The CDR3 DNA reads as TGTGCCAGCAGCCCCCTACTAGCGGGAGGGCCTCGGGTAGTCAGTGAGCAGTTCTTC.

The CDR3 DNA sequence: TGTGCCAGCTCACCCTGGACAGCTCGAGGTGGCTACACCTTC. It translates to CASSPWTARGGYTF. The rearrangement joins TRBV18 to TRBJ1-2, with a tentative D call TRBD1 (6 bases). Per germline, CDR1 KGHSH and CDR2 LQKENI. V gave up 3 bases and J gave up 7 bases, with 15 bases separating them. The CDR3 covers 14 residues.

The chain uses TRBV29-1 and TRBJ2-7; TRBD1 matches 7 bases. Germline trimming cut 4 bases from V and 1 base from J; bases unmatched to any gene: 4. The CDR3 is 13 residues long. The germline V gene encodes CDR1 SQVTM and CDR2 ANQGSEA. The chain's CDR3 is CSVAPGQSYEQYF. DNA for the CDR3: TGCAGCGTTGCACCGGGACAGTCCTACGAGCAGTACTTC.

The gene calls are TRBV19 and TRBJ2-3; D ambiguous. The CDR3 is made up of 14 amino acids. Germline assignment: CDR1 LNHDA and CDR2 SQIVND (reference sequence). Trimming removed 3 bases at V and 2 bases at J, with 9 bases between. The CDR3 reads CASSIGAFTDTQYF. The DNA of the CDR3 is TGTGCCAGTAGTATCGGAGCTTTCACAGATACGCAGTATTTT.

CDR3 residues: CASSDRLANEKLFF. In DNA form, the CDR3 reads TGTGCCAGCAGCGACAGGCTAGCTAATGAAAAACTGTTTTTT. The genes are TRBV7-9 and TRBJ1-4; D is possibly TRBD1 (6 bases). This CDR3 has 14 residues. The V and J ends lost 5 bases and 3 bases respectively, with 10 bases between them. The germline V gene encodes CDR1 SEHNR and CDR2 FQNEAQ (reference sequence).

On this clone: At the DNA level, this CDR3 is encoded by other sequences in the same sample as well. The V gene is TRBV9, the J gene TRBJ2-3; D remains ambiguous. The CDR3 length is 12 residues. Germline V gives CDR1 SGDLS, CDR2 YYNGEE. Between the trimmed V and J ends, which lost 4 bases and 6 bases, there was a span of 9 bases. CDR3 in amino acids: CASSPPTDTQYF. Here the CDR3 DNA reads TGTGCCAGCAGCCCCCCCACGGATACGCAGTATTTT.

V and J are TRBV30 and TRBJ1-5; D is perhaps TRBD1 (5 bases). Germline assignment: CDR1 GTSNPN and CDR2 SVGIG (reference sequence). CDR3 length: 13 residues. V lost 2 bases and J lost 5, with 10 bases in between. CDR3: CAWSKGYDQPQHF. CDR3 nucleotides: TGTGCCTGGAGTAAGGGGTACGATCAGCCCCAGCATTTT.

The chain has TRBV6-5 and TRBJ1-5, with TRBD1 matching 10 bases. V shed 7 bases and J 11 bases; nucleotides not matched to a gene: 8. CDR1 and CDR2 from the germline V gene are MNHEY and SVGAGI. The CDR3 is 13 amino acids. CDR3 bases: TGTGCCAGCACCGAGACAGGGGGCTCGACCCAGCATTTT. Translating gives CASTETGGSTQHF.

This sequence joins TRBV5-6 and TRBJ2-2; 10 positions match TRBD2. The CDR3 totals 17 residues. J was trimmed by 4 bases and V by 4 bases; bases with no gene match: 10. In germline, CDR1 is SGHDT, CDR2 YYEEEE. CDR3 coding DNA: TGTGCCAGCAGCGTCCGACTAGCGGGCCGCGTCACCGGGGAGCTGTTTTTT. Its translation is CASSVRLAGRVTGELFF. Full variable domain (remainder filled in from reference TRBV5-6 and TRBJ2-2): DAGVTQSPTHLIKTRGQQVTLRCSPKSGHDTVSWYQQALGQGPQFIFQYYEEEERQRGNFPDRFSGHQFPNYSSELNVNALLLGDSALYLCASSVRLAGRVTGELFFGEGSRLTVL.

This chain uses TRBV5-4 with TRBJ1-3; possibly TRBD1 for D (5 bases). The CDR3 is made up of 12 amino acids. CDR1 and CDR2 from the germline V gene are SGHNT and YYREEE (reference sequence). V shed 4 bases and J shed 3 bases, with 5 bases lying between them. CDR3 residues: CASSQGGNTIYF. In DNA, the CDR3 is TGTGCCAGCAGCCAGGGTGGAAACACCATATATTTT.

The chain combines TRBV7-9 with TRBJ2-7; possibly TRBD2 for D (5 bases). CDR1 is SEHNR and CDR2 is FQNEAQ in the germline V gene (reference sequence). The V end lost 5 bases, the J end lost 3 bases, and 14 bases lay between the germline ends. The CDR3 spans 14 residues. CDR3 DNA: TGTGCCAGCAGCCCTAGCAGGAAGTTCTACGAGCAGTACTTC. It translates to CASSPSRKFYEQYF. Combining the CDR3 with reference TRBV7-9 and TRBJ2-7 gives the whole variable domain DTGVSQNPRHKITKRGQNVTFRCDPISEHNRLYWYRQTLGQGPEFLTYFQNEAQLEKSRLLSDRFSAERPKGSFSTLEIQRTEQGDSAMYLCASSPSRKFYEQYFGPGTRLTVT.

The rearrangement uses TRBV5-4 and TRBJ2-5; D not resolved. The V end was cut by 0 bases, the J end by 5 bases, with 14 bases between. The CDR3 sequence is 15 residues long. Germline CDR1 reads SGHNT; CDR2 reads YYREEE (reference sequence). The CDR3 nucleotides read TGTGCCAGCAGCTTGGCTGGACCCTTGGGGGAGACCCAGTACTTC. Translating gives CASSLAGPLGETQYF. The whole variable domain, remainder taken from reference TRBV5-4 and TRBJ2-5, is ETGVTQSPTHLIKTRGQQVTLRCSSQSGHNTVSWYQQALGQGPQFIFQYYREEENGRGNFPPRFSGLQFPNYSSELNVNALELDDSALYLCASSLAGPLGETQYFGPGTRLLVL.

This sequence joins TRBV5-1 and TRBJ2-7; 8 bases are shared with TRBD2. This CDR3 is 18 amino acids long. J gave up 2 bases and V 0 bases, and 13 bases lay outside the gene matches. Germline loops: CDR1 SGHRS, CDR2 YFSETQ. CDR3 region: CASSLAAGGPSFPYEQYF. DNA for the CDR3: TGCGCCAGCAGCTTGGCGGCGGGAGGCCCGTCCTTCCCCTACGAGCAGTACTTC.

This CDR3 is CASSRSGRVSYEQYF. The CDR3 bases are TGTGCCAGCAGCCGCAGCGGGAGGGTGTCCTACGAGCAGTACTTC. This chain links TRBV7-9 with TRBJ2-7; 10 nucleotides match TRBD2. The CDR3 spans 15 residues. From germline, CDR1 is SEHNR and CDR2 FQNEAQ (reference sequence). J was trimmed by 1 base and V by 5 bases; bases with no gene match: 5.